This T cell receptor (beta chain) was found in a study of blood T cell repertoires in COVID-19. The wider study: Whether acute or convalescent, the COVID-19 samples came from the United States, Italy and Spain. From T cells, B-cell-depleted T cells, or PBMCs came the material, which was cDNA or gDNA.

As originally analysed: Estimates of nucleated cell counts were drawn from the amplification of reference gene primers. Method: immunoSEQ multiplex PCR; TCRdb's copy keeps in-frame clones and lacks some. Clone size and V and J calls were adopted from that table, with D and trimming inferred from the DNA. The sample holds about 85,000 clones, 70% to 85% seen once. CDR1 and CDR2 from the germline V gene are MDHEN and SYDVKM. Trimming cost V 6 bases and J 2 bases; bases outside gene matches: 3. This CDR3 has 13 amino acids. The rearrangement joins TRBV28 to TRBJ2-5; 7 positions match TRBD1. Input material: peripheral blood. This sequence was found in a man aged 65 to 79 with acute or convalescent COVID-19. In DNA, the CDR3 is TGTGCCAGCAGCTTGGGACAGCAAGAGACCCAGTACTTC. This encodes CASSLGQQETQYF. Filled out from reference TRBV28 and TRBJ2-5, the complete variable domain reads DVKVTQSSRYLVKRTGEKVFLECVQDMDHENMFWYRQDPGLGLRLIYFSYDVKMKEKGDIPEGYSVSREKKERFSLILESASTNQTSMYLCASSLGQQETQYFGPGTRLLVL.